This record looks at one TCR beta chain sequence and its context. Its antigen remains unidentified. Investigators profiled TCR beta VDJ and CDR3 from genomic DNA template. TCRdb processed the reads anew with MiXCR; each CDR3 protein has one entry. The top ten clones hold 42% of a sample with 150,000 to 200,000 distinct CDR3 sequences, less than 65% of them seen once. Patients selected for sequencing had displayed CD8+CD57+ cell expansion by flow cytometry. Patients were treatment-naive when blood was sampled. The CDR3 covers 13 residues. V was trimmed by 10 bases and J by 10 bases, leaving 20 bases between them. The V gene's germline CDR1 is MNHNS and CDR2 SASEGT. This sample is part of a study of CD8+CD57+ T cells in acquired aplastic anemia. The overall study: The mean DNA yield obtained from sorted CD4+ and CD8+ cells came to roughly 3.4 ug. Study-wide findings and caveats: Approximately 30 CD8+ CDR3 sequences were shared between patients and controls. CD8+ Simpson's diversity in patients was not significantly different from that in controls.

Material: sorted CD4+, CD8+, or CD8+CD57+ T cells (not recorded which) from PBMCs. The chain joins TRBV6-1 to TRBJ2-1; D perhaps matches TRBD2 (6 bases). This receptor was obtained from a human donor with aplastic anemia. This CDR3 reads CATRAGSSYEQFF. Here the CDR3 DNA reads TGTGCCACCCGAGCGGGTTCCTCCTACGAGCAGTTCTTC.